Listed below are T cell receptor beta chains from one sample, sequenced in a study of neurological immune-mediated disorders. TCRdb independently ran MiXCR on the 5' RACE reads; one entry per CDR3 protein. The sample carries around 40,000 distinct CDR3 sequences, approximately 7.2% recorded once. The sequenced sample was CD4+ T cells from blood. The receptor set was obtained from a man in his forties or fifties in good health. The CDR3 runs from the conserved cysteine through the conserved F or W. D genes are given only for firm matches. Part of the rows lack a size; the others show once, few, many or a class for expanded clones.

abundance: many
j_gene: TRBJ1-2
v_gene: TRBV18
d_gene: NA
CDR3nt: TGTGCCAGCTCACCACCGGAGCGGAGCTATGGCTACACCTTC
CDR3aa: CASSPPERSYGYTF

abundance: many
j_gene: TRBJ2-1
v_gene: TRBV11-2
d_gene: NA
CDR3nt: TGTGCCAGCAGCCAAAACCCGGACTCCTACAATGAGCAGTTCTTC
CDR3aa: CASSQNPDSYNEQFF

abundance: many
j_gene: TRBJ2-4
v_gene: TRBV7-9
d_gene: NA
CDR3nt: TGTGCCAGCAGCCAAGCCGAGGCCAAAAACATTCAGTACTTC
CDR3aa: CASSQAEAKNIQYF

abundance: many
j_gene: TRBJ1-2
v_gene: TRBV7-2
d_gene: NA
CDR3nt: TGTGCCAGCAGCTTAGGGGCACAGTCTAACTATGGCTACACCTTC
CDR3aa: CASSLGAQSNYGYTF

abundance: many
j_gene: TRBJ2-7
v_gene: TRBV7-3
d_gene: TRBD1
CDR3nt: TGTGCCAGCAGCTACGCCCGGGACAGATCCTACGAGCAGTACTTC
CDR3aa: CASSYARDRSYEQYF

abundance: NA
j_gene: TRBJ2-7
v_gene: TRBV7-2
d_gene: TRBD2
CDR3nt: TGTGCCAGCAGCCTTTTCATAGCGGGAGGGACCTACGAGCAGTACTTC
CDR3aa: CASSLFIAGGTYEQYF

abundance: many
j_gene: TRBJ2-7
v_gene: TRBV5-1
d_gene: TRBD2
CDR3nt: TGCGCCAGCAGCCGGCAAGCGGGAGGGGGAGGAGAGCAGTACTTC
CDR3aa: CASSRQAGGGGEQYF

abundance: many
j_gene: TRBJ2-7
v_gene: TRBV4-2
d_gene: TRBD2
CDR3nt: TGTGCCAGCAGCCAAGCCCCGCGGGGGGCGACCTACGAGCAGTACTTC
CDR3aa: CASSQAPRGATYEQYF

abundance: few
j_gene: TRBJ2-2
v_gene: TRBV12-3/TRBV12-4
d_gene: NA
CDR3nt: TGTGCCAGCAGTTGGGGCGCCGGGGAGCTGTTTTTT
CDR3aa: CASSWGAGELFF

abundance: many
j_gene: TRBJ2-1
v_gene: TRBV7-3
d_gene: NA
CDR3nt: TGTGCCAGCAGCTTAACCAACTCCGATGAGCAGTTCTTC
CDR3aa: CASSLTNSDEQFF

abundance: NA
j_gene: TRBJ2-3
v_gene: TRBV7-2
d_gene: TRBD2
CDR3nt: TGTGCCAGCAGACCACGTAGCGGGAGCGGGGATACGCAGTATTTT
CDR3aa: CASRPRSGSGDTQYF

abundance: many
j_gene: TRBJ1-1
v_gene: TRBV7-8
d_gene: TRBD1
CDR3nt: TGTGCCAGCAGCTTAGCACCCGGGACAGTGAACACTGAAGCTTTCTTT
CDR3aa: CASSLAPGTVNTEAFF

abundance: NA
j_gene: TRBJ2-5
v_gene: TRBV20-1
d_gene: NA
CDR3nt: TGCAGTGCTAGTTCGCCAGGCGAGACCCAGTACTTC
CDR3aa: CSASSPGETQYF

abundance: many
j_gene: TRBJ2-1
v_gene: TRBV28
d_gene: NA
CDR3nt: TGTGCCAGCAGTTTAGGGCTGAACTATGGCTTCTACAATGAGCAGTTCTTC
CDR3aa: CASSLGLNYGFYNEQFF

abundance: many
j_gene: TRBJ2-1
v_gene: TRBV12-3/TRBV12-4
d_gene: NA
CDR3nt: TGTGCCAGCAGCTCGTCTAGGGTAGGTGAGCAGTTCTTC
CDR3aa: CASSSSRVGEQFF